This is a list of T cell receptor beta chains from one sample in a study of T cell responses to AZD1222 COVID-19 vaccine. Here immunoSEQ multiplex PCR was the method, and the copy in TCRdb shows in-frame clones only, minus some. The data contain about 130,000 clones, 90% to 95% of them seen just once; the ten biggest clones take up 1.5% to 2%. The specimen was peripheral blood, collected on day 0 of AZD1222 vaccination. Source of these receptors: an adult in good health. Both conserved end residues are part of each CDR3. The D gene is left open where the match is weak. The size entry is marked missing in some rows and otherwise reads once, few, many or a size class.

CDR3aa: CASSEAGRAAYNSPLHF
CDR3nt: TGTGCCAGCAGTGAAGCGGGCAGGGCCGCCTATAATTCACCCCTCCACTTT
v_gene: TRBV6-1
d_gene: -
j_gene: TRBJ1-6
abundance: -

CDR3aa: CASSRDRPPNEQFF
CDR3nt: TGTGCCAGTAGTAGGGACAGGCCTCCAAATGAGCAGTTCTTC
v_gene: TRBV19
d_gene: TRBD1
j_gene: TRBJ2-1
abundance: -

CDR3aa: CASSSDGEETQYF
CDR3nt: TGCGCCAGCAGCTCCGACGGAGAAGAGACCCAGTACTTC
v_gene: TRBV5-1
d_gene: -
j_gene: TRBJ2-5
abundance: -

CDR3aa: CASSPHRDGQPQHF
CDR3nt: TGCGCCAGCAGCCCCCACAGGGACGGGCAGCCCCAGCATTTT
v_gene: TRBV5-1
d_gene: -
j_gene: TRBJ1-5
abundance: -

CDR3aa: CASSPGGTDTQYF
CDR3nt: TGTGCCAGCAGCCCGGGAGGCACAGATACGCAGTATTTT
v_gene: TRBV9
d_gene: -
j_gene: TRBJ2-3
abundance: -

CDR3aa: CASSPENYRGATEAFF
CDR3nt: TGTGCCAGCAGCCCGGAAAACTACAGAGGGGCCACTGAAGCTTTCTTT
v_gene: TRBV4-2
d_gene: -
j_gene: TRBJ1-1
abundance: -

CDR3aa: CASSLGGQGPEKKLFF
CDR3nt: TGTGCCAGCAGCTTAGGCGGGCAGGGGCCGGAGAAAAAACTGTTTTTT
v_gene: TRBV13
d_gene: -
j_gene: TRBJ1-4
abundance: -

CDR3aa: CAISGPGQGADEQFF
CDR3nt: TGTGCCATCAGTGGTCCGGGACAGGGGGCCGATGAGCAGTTCTTC
v_gene: TRBV10-3
d_gene: TRBD1
j_gene: TRBJ2-1
abundance: -

CDR3aa: CASSATGTLRAFF
CDR3nt: TGCGCCAGCAGCGCGACAGGGACCCTTCGGGCTTTCTTT
v_gene: TRBV4-1
d_gene: TRBD1
j_gene: TRBJ1-1
abundance: few

CDR3aa: CASGLEANSPLHF
CDR3nt: TGTGCTAGTGGTTTAGAGGCGAATTCACCCCTCCACTTT
v_gene: TRBV12-5
d_gene: -
j_gene: TRBJ1-6
abundance: -

CDR3aa: CSARVGPAKYF
CDR3nt: TGCAGTGCTAGAGTCGGGCCAGCTAAGTACTTC
v_gene: TRBV20-1
d_gene: -
j_gene: TRBJ2-5
abundance: -

CDR3aa: CASSLGRQETQYF
CDR3nt: TGCGCCAGCAGCTTGGGAAGGCAAGAGACCCAGTACTTC
v_gene: TRBV5-1
d_gene: -
j_gene: TRBJ2-5
abundance: -

CDR3aa: CASSPGLANNEQFF
CDR3nt: TGTGCCAGCAGTCCGGGCCTCGCCAACAATGAGCAGTTCTTC
v_gene: TRBV6-5
d_gene: -
j_gene: TRBJ2-1
abundance: -

CDR3aa: CAISGTASPGNTIYF
CDR3nt: TGTGCCATCAGCGGGACAGCTTCACCTGGAAACACCATATATTTT
v_gene: TRBV10-3
d_gene: TRBD1
j_gene: TRBJ1-3
abundance: -

CDR3aa: CASSPLVGNSPLHF
CDR3nt: TGTGCCAGCAGCCCTCTCGTGGGGAATTCACCCCTCCACTTT
v_gene: TRBV7-2
d_gene: -
j_gene: TRBJ1-6
abundance: -

CDR3aa: CASSLGEQYF
CDR3nt: TGTGCCAGCAGCTTAGGCGAGCAGTACTTC
v_gene: TRBV11-2
d_gene: -
j_gene: TRBJ2-7
abundance: -

CDR3aa: CASSVEGQAYEQYF
CDR3nt: TGTGCCAGCAGCGTAGAGGGACAGGCCTACGAGCAGTACTTC
v_gene: TRBV9
d_gene: TRBD1
j_gene: TRBJ2-7
abundance: -

CDR3aa: CASSVVEGGGQGIYGYTF
CDR3nt: TGTGCCAGCAGCGTAGTAGAGGGAGGGGGACAGGGCATCTATGGCTACACCTTC
v_gene: TRBV9
d_gene: TRBD1
j_gene: TRBJ1-2
abundance: once

CDR3aa: CASSYSMGPQETQYF
CDR3nt: TGTGCCAGCAGTTACTCGATGGGACCTCAAGAGACCCAGTACTTC
v_gene: TRBV6-5
d_gene: -
j_gene: TRBJ2-5
abundance: once

CDR3aa: CASSFWSGKQPQHF
CDR3nt: TGTGCCAGCAGCTTCTGGTCAGGGAAGCAGCCCCAGCATTTT
v_gene: TRBV7-9
d_gene: -
j_gene: TRBJ1-5
abundance: -

CDR3aa: CASSLMGRVPDNEQFF
CDR3nt: TGTGCCAGCAGCTTAATGGGGAGGGTCCCAGACAATGAGCAGTTCTTC
v_gene: TRBV7-3
d_gene: TRBD2
j_gene: TRBJ2-1
abundance: -

CDR3aa: CASSLGALRGVSYEQYF
CDR3nt: TGTGCCAGCAGCTTAGGTGCTTTGCGGGGGGTCTCCTACGAGCAGTACTTC
v_gene: TRBV7-2
d_gene: TRBD2
j_gene: TRBJ2-7
abundance: -

CDR3aa: CASSLGGGPYNEQFF
CDR3nt: TGTGCCAGCAGCTTGGGTGGGGGACCGTACAATGAGCAGTTCTTC
v_gene: TRBV7-3
d_gene: -
j_gene: TRBJ2-1
abundance: -

CDR3aa: CASSFGPRGNEQFF
CDR3nt: TGCGCCAGCAGCTTTGGGCCGAGGGGGAATGAGCAGTTCTTC
v_gene: TRBV5-1
d_gene: -
j_gene: TRBJ2-1
abundance: -

CDR3aa: CASSFRGETQYF
CDR3nt: TGTGCCAGCAGCTTCCGCGGGGAGACCCAGTACTTC
v_gene: TRBV7-2
d_gene: -
j_gene: TRBJ2-5
abundance: -

CDR3aa: CASSLEGDYGYTF
CDR3nt: TGCGCCAGCAGCTTGGAGGGGGACTATGGCTACACCTTC
v_gene: TRBV5-1
d_gene: -
j_gene: TRBJ1-2
abundance: few

CDR3aa: CASGLMDRVPYNEQFF
CDR3nt: TGTGCTAGTGGTTTGATGGACAGGGTCCCTTACAATGAGCAGTTCTTC
v_gene: TRBV12-5
d_gene: TRBD1
j_gene: TRBJ2-1
abundance: -

CDR3aa: CASSQPGHKGDTQYF
CDR3nt: TGCGCCAGCAGCCAGCCGGGACATAAAGGGGATACGCAGTATTTT
v_gene: TRBV5-1
d_gene: -
j_gene: TRBJ2-3
abundance: -

CDR3aa: CASSQEAGQRRKAFF
CDR3nt: TGTGCCAGCAGCCAAGAAGCCGGACAGCGGAGGAAAGCTTTCTTT
v_gene: TRBV4-2
d_gene: -
j_gene: TRBJ1-1
abundance: -

CDR3aa: CASSQDYGGTGELFF
CDR3nt: TGTGCCAGCAGCCAAGATTACGGAGGAACCGGGGAGCTGTTTTTT
v_gene: TRBV3-1/TRBV3-2
d_gene: -
j_gene: TRBJ2-2
abundance: once